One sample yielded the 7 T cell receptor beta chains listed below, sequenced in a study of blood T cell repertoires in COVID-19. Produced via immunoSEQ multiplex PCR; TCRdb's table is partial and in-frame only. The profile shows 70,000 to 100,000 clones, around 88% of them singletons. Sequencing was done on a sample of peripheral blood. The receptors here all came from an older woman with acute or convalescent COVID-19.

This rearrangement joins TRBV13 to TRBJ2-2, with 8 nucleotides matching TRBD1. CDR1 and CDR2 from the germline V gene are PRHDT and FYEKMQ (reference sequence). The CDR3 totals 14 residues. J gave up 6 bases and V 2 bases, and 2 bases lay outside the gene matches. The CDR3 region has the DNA TGTGCCAGCAGCTTAACAGGGGGTCCCGGGGAGCTGTTTTTT. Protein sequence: CASSLTGGPGELFF.

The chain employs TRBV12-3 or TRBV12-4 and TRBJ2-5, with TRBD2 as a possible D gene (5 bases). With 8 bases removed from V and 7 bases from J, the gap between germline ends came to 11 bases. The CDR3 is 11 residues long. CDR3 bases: TGTGCCAGCGGGCCCCGGGGGACCCAGTACTTC. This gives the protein CASGPRGTQYF.

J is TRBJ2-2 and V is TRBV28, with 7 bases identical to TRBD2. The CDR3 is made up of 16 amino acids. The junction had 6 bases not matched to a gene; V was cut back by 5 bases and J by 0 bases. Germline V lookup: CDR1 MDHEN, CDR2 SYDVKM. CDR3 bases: TGTGCCAGCAGTGGGGGAGGGGCGCCGAACACCGGGGAGCTGTTTTTT. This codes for CASSGGGAPNTGELFF.

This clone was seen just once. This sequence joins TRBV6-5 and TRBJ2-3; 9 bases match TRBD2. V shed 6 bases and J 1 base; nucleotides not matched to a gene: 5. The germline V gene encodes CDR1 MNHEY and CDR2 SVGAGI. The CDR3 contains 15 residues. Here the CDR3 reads CASRVAGARTDTQYF. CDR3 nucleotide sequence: TGTGCCAGCAGGGTAGCGGGGGCCCGCACAGATACGCAGTATTTT.

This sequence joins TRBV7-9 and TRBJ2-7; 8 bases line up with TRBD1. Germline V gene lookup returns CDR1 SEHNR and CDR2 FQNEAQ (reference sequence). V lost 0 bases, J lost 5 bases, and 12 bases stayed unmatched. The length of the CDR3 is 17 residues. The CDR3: CASSLAYQGQGANEQYF. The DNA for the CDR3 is TGTGCCAGCAGCTTAGCGTATCAAGGACAGGGAGCCAACGAGCAGTACTTC. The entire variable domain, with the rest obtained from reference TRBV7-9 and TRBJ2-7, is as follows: DTGVSQNPRHKITKRGQNVTFRCDPISEHNRLYWYRQTLGQGPEFLTYFQNEAQLEKSRLLSDRFSAERPKGSFSTLEIQRTEQGDSAMYLCASSLAYQGQGANEQYFGPGTRLTVT.

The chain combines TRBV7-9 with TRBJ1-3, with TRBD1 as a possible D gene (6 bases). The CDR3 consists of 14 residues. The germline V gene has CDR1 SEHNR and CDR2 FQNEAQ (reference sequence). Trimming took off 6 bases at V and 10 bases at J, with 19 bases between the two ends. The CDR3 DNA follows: TGTGCCAGCAGATCCAGGGGTTTTGCCCCAACCATATATTTT. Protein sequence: CASRSRGFAPTIYF.

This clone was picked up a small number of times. The CDR3 sequence: CASSERDRVVYEQYF. In DNA form, the CDR3 reads TGTGCCAGCAGTGAACGGGACAGGGTAGTCTACGAGCAGTACTTC. The rearrangement uses TRBV6-1 and TRBJ2-7; 9 bases map to TRBD1. The CDR3 runs 15 residues. The germline V gene has CDR1 MNHNS and CDR2 SASEGT. V trimming: 2 bases; J trimming: 3 bases; junction bases outside the gene matches: 5.